Each of the 3 T cell receptor beta chains below was sequenced from the same sample in a study of cytomegalovirus exposure and HLA in healthy donors. PCR involved 60 Vbeta and 13 Jbeta primers. The method was immunoSEQ multiplex PCR; TCRdb's version includes in-frame clones alone and lacks a portion of them. The sample yields 150,000 to 200,000 clones, about 85% seen once. Sequenced material: PBMCs. The receptors come from a woman in her fifties or sixties in good health and CMV-seronegative.

The J gene is TRBJ2-7, the V gene TRBV9; TRBD1 aligns across 10 bases. This CDR3 spans 14 amino acids. The germline V gene encodes CDR1 SGDLS and CDR2 YYNGEE. Trimming cost V 4 bases and J 9 bases; bases outside gene matches: 10. CDR3 protein: CASSSHDRGRGQYF. The CDR3 DNA is TGTGCCAGCAGCTCACACGACAGGGGGCGAGGGCAGTACTTC.

The chain employs TRBV7-2 and TRBJ2-4; D possibly corresponds to TRBD1 (6 bases). Germline V gene sequence: CDR1 SGHTA, CDR2 FQGNSA. Trimming took 1 base from V and 0 from J, leaving 10 bases between them. The CDR3 has 16 residues. This chain's CDR3 is CASSLVAGVAKNIQYF. The DNA of the CDR3 is TGTGCCAGCAGCTTAGTAGCAGGGGTAGCCAAAAACATTCAGTACTTC. The full variable domain, rest sourced from reference TRBV7-2 and TRBJ2-4, is GAGVSQSPSNKVTEKGKDVELRCDPISGHTALYWYRQSLGQGLEFLIYFQGNSAPDKSGLPSDRFSAERTGGSVSTLTIQRTQQEDSAVYLCASSLVAGVAKNIQYFGAGTRLSVL.

The chain couples TRBV4-3 to TRBJ1-4; TRBD1 matches 7 bases. CDR1 is LGHNA and CDR2 is YSLEER in the germline V gene. The CDR3 covers 15 residues. The trim removed 3 bases at V and 5 bases at J, leaving 6 bases unmatched. The CDR3 loop is CASSQPGQRNEKLFF. The CDR3 nucleotides read TGCGCCAGCAGCCAGCCGGGACAGCGGAATGAAAAACTGTTTTTT.